A selection of T cell receptor beta chains follows, all from one sample in a study of shared clonotypes between healthy human individuals. Using immunoSEQ multiplex PCR, the repertoire was profiled, and TCRdb retains in-frame clones only, with some absent. The sample records hundreds of thousands of clones, around 92% being singletons. The sample comprised naive CD8+ T cells sorted from blood. The receptors come from a young man in good health. The CDR3 runs from the conserved cysteine through the conserved F or W. Fields, in order: V gene, clone size, J gene, CDR3 protein. Clone size, where shown, is once, few, many, or a class for clones that have expanded.

v_call: TRBV11-3; clone_size: NA; j_call: TRBJ2-2; cdr3_aa: CASSLFPLTLAGDNTGELFF
v_call: TRBV18; clone_size: once; j_call: TRBJ2-7; cdr3_aa: CASSPGAVLDEQYF
v_call: TRBV28; clone_size: NA; j_call: TRBJ2-1; cdr3_aa: CASSPDRAPYNEQFF
v_call: TRBV5-5; clone_size: NA; j_call: TRBJ2-3; cdr3_aa: CASSRGLAGADTQYF
v_call: TRBV2; clone_size: NA; j_call: TRBJ2-5; cdr3_aa: CASSLLPGGRETQYF
v_call: TRBV7-2; clone_size: NA; j_call: TRBJ2-1; cdr3_aa: CASSLGVGGRDNEQFF
v_call: TRBV25-1; clone_size: NA; j_call: TRBJ1-1; cdr3_aa: CASSDAWANTEAFF
v_call: TRBV27; clone_size: NA; j_call: TRBJ2-7; cdr3_aa: CASRTRDRGYYEQYF
v_call: TRBV19; clone_size: NA; j_call: TRBJ2-7; cdr3_aa: CASNRGVSYEQYF
v_call: TRBV5-1; clone_size: once; j_call: TRBJ1-2; cdr3_aa: CASSLLGTGRLGYTF
v_call: TRBV6-5; clone_size: NA; j_call: TRBJ2-3; cdr3_aa: CASSLAGTDTQYF
v_call: TRBV5-6; clone_size: NA; j_call: TRBJ2-1; cdr3_aa: CASSSIAGLPNEQFF
v_call: TRBV27; clone_size: NA; j_call: TRBJ1-2; cdr3_aa: CASRTVVEKFYTF
v_call: TRBV6-5; clone_size: NA; j_call: TRBJ1-1; cdr3_aa: CASSYSGYTEAFF
v_call: TRBV20-1; clone_size: NA; j_call: TRBJ2-1; cdr3_aa: CSARVVNEQFF
v_call: TRBV28; clone_size: NA; j_call: TRBJ2-3; cdr3_aa: CASSRGLARGSDTQYF
v_call: TRBV11-2; clone_size: NA; j_call: TRBJ2-1; cdr3_aa: CASSGLGGEQFF
v_call: TRBV5-8; clone_size: NA; j_call: TRBJ2-7; cdr3_aa: CASSRRGRDYSYEQYF
v_call: TRBV5-4; clone_size: once; j_call: TRBJ2-3; cdr3_aa: CASSPGTSGNTDTQYF
v_call: TRBV13; clone_size: NA; j_call: TRBJ1-3; cdr3_aa: CASSLAQLSGNTIYF
v_call: TRBV5-1; clone_size: NA; j_call: TRBJ2-3; cdr3_aa: CASSSDISTDTQYF
v_call: TRBV18; clone_size: NA; j_call: TRBJ1-1; cdr3_aa: CASSTTGNTEAFF
v_call: TRBV9; clone_size: NA; j_call: TRBJ2-1; cdr3_aa: CASSPRGGSINEQFF
v_call: TRBV14; clone_size: NA; j_call: TRBJ2-2; cdr3_aa: CASSQTGTWNTGELFF
v_call: TRBV4-2; clone_size: NA; j_call: TRBJ2-7; cdr3_aa: CASSQPTGGGIEQYF
v_call: TRBV7-9; clone_size: NA; j_call: TRBJ2-1; cdr3_aa: CASSLDSGNEQFF
v_call: TRBV5-4; clone_size: NA; j_call: TRBJ2-4; cdr3_aa: CASSLRGQGVKNIQYF
v_call: TRBV27; clone_size: NA; j_call: TRBJ1-3; cdr3_aa: CASGQGTGNTIYF
v_call: TRBV19; clone_size: NA; j_call: TRBJ1-1; cdr3_aa: CASSTAGGTVHPEAFF
v_call: TRBV27; clone_size: NA; j_call: TRBJ2-7; cdr3_aa: CASSSTSAYEQYF
v_call: TRBV4-3; clone_size: NA; j_call: TRBJ1-1; cdr3_aa: CASSQDRATGTLEAFF
v_call: TRBV30; clone_size: NA; j_call: TRBJ2-7; cdr3_aa: CAVSLPYEQYF
v_call: TRBV10-2; clone_size: NA; j_call: TRBJ1-1; cdr3_aa: CASTSPRGANTEAFF
v_call: TRBV6-1; clone_size: NA; j_call: TRBJ1-1; cdr3_aa: CASSLTGSEAFF
v_call: TRBV27; clone_size: NA; j_call: TRBJ2-2; cdr3_aa: CARNSVSQGPARQTNTGELFF
v_call: TRBV20-1; clone_size: NA; j_call: TRBJ2-1; cdr3_aa: CSWAYNEQFF
v_call: TRBV19; clone_size: NA; j_call: TRBJ1-2; cdr3_aa: CASSPTTGDYGYTF
v_call: TRBV14; clone_size: NA; j_call: TRBJ2-3; cdr3_aa: CASSHSPPGGDTDTQYF
v_call: TRBV7-8; clone_size: NA; j_call: TRBJ2-7; cdr3_aa: CASSPALGSLYEQYF
v_call: TRBV4-1; clone_size: NA; j_call: TRBJ2-5; cdr3_aa: CASSQATNHLAGEETQYF
v_call: TRBV7-2; clone_size: NA; j_call: TRBJ2-1; cdr3_aa: CASSFQGSYNEQFF
v_call: TRBV11-2; clone_size: NA; j_call: TRBJ1-1; cdr3_aa: CASSPAGEGSEAFF
v_call: TRBV7-9; clone_size: NA; j_call: TRBJ2-1; cdr3_aa: CASSFSPGTGMNEQFF
v_call: TRBV7-8; clone_size: NA; j_call: TRBJ2-1; cdr3_aa: CASSLLLSMNEQFF
v_call: TRBV14; clone_size: NA; j_call: TRBJ2-3; cdr3_aa: CASSQTGNTDTQYF
v_call: TRBV27; clone_size: NA; j_call: TRBJ2-5; cdr3_aa: CASSLGVRTETQYF
v_call: TRBV7-9; clone_size: NA; j_call: TRBJ2-1; cdr3_aa: CAGRGETNEQFF
v_call: TRBV11-3; clone_size: NA; j_call: TRBJ1-5; cdr3_aa: CASSLTDHPPQHF
v_call: TRBV30; clone_size: NA; j_call: TRBJ2-1; cdr3_aa: CAWSQEGLAGGNEQFF
v_call: TRBV7-3; clone_size: NA; j_call: TRBJ2-1; cdr3_aa: CASSPTGLNEQFF